These 8 T cell receptor beta chains were sequenced from one sample in a study of cytomegalovirus exposure and HLA in healthy donors. Primers included in the PCR were 60 Vbeta and 13 Jbeta primers. Repertoires were generated with immunoSEQ multiplex PCR, while TCRdb's copy carries only in-frame clones and drops some. The data show under 150,000 clones, more than 60% seen once. The specimen was PBMCs. These receptors all stem from a woman aged 18-29 years in good health and CMV-seronegative.

This chain links TRBV27 with TRBJ1-2; possibly TRBD1 for D (6 bases). Per germline, CDR1 MNHEY and CDR2 SMNVEV (reference sequence). The CDR3 is 15 amino acids. With 5 bases removed from V and 2 bases from J, the gap between germline ends came to 15 bases. The CDR3 sequence: CASSAGQSQNYGYTF. The CDR3 DNA reads as TGTGCCAGCAGTGCCGGACAGTCGCAAAACTATGGCTACACCTTC.

The chain links TRBV30 to TRBJ1-1; TRBD1 is a possible D gene (5 bases). The germline V gene encodes CDR1 GTSNPN and CDR2 SVGIG (reference sequence). V lost 3 bases to trimming and J lost 7 bases, with 33 bases between them. This CDR3 has 19 amino acids. The CDR3 loop is CAWSKLPRQIPPLAFEAFF. CDR3 coding DNA: TGTGCCTGGAGCAAACTCCCGAGACAGATCCCCCCGCTGGCCTTTGAAGCTTTCTTT. The variable domain in full, completed from reference TRBV30 and TRBJ1-1, reads SQTIHQWPATLVQPVGSPLSLECTVEGTSNPNLYWYRQAAGRGLQLLFYSVGIGQISSEVPQNLSASRPQDRQFILSSKKLLLSDSGFYLCAWSKLPRQIPPLAFEAFFGQGTRLTVV.

V usage is TRBV4-2 and J usage is TRBJ1-1; D is possibly TRBD1 (5 bases). The CDR3 has 15 residues. Germline V gene data show CDR1 as LGHNA and CDR2 as YNFKEQ. V lost 0 bases to trimming and J lost 1 base, with 9 bases between them. CDR3 loop: CASSQELGANTEAFF. DNA of the CDR3: TGTGCCAGCAGCCAAGAATTAGGGGCGAACACTGAAGCTTTCTTT.

This sequence joins TRBV4-1 and TRBJ2-7, with D unresolved. Germline CDR1 reads MGHRA; CDR2 reads YSYEKL. The CDR3 has 15 amino acids. V was cut by 1 base and J by 2 bases, with 12 bases left in between. The CDR3 DNA is TGCGCCAGCAGCCAAGTGAGCGCGCCAACCTACGAGCAGTACTTC. Translation gives CASSQVSAPTYEQYF.

The CDR3 region is CASSRGDSYNEQFF. The DNA for the CDR3 is TGTGCCAGCAGCCGAGGGGACAGCTACAATGAGCAGTTCTTC. V gene TRBV7-8 combines with J gene TRBJ2-1; TRBD1 matches at 7 bases. V shed 5 bases, J shed 3 bases, and the junction held 4 bases outside the gene matches. CDR1 SGHVS and CDR2 FQNEAQ come from the germline V gene. The CDR3 sequence is 14 residues long.

V usage is TRBV5-1 and J usage is TRBJ2-7; D might be TRBD2 (6 bases). Trimming cost V 1 base and J 3 bases, with 14 bases left between them. Germline CDR1 SGHRS, CDR2 YFSETQ. CDR3 length: 15 residues. The DNA of the CDR3 is TGCGCCAGCAGCTTGATAGGGAGGACAAACTACGAGCAGTACTTC. Amino acids: CASSLIGRTNYEQYF.

This chain links TRBV18 with TRBJ2-1, with 7 positions matching TRBD2. V lost 1 base to trimming and J lost 7 bases; unmatched junction nucleotides: 7. Germline CDR1 reads KGHSH; CDR2 reads LQKENI. The CDR3 consists of 15 residues. CDR3 nucleotide sequence: TGTGCCAGCTCACCACAGGCAGTGGGAGGGAATGAGCAGTTCTTC. This codes for CASSPQAVGGNEQFF.

This rearrangement joins TRBV5-1 to TRBJ1-2; weak D call: TRBD1 (5 bases). The CDR3 length is 15 residues. Per germline, CDR1 SGHRS and CDR2 YFSETQ. The V gene lost 0 bases and the J gene lost 6 bases, with 15 bases spanning the gap. The CDR3 loop reads CASSLEGTSNNGYTF. The DNA for the CDR3 is TGCGCCAGCAGCTTGGAGGGGACTTCAAACAATGGCTACACCTTC.